The subject of this entry is one T cell receptor (beta chain). Its target antigen remains unknown. The sample holds no much larger clone one base away, and base qualities are not on file. To prepare the library, the immunoSEQ multiplex PCR assay was applied. As stored in TCRdb, this immuneACCESS dataset retains in-frame rearrangements with V and J assigned. A fraction of the clones does not appear; measured against another copy, unresolved V genes explain less than half of the discrepancy, and the remainder lacks a known reason. For this sample there are some 15,000 clones; just under 75% appear just once. Clones ranked in the top ten supply around 15% of the sample. For CDR1 and CDR2, the germline V gene (reference sequence) lists MNHNY and SVGAGI. Trimming at the junction amounts to 11 bases on V and 3 bases on J, and the germline ends lie 17 bases apart. The CDR3 contains 15 residues, cysteine and phenylalanine counted. CDR3 DNA is the only sequence kept; it has 45 bases, read in frame from the first base.

For TCR Vbeta sequencing and comparison with CSF CD8+ T cells, memory CD8+ T cells were sorted ex vivo from the blood of patients. This entry comes from a study of T cells in narcolepsy (dated by TCRdb to between 2018 and 2020). For context, the study as a whole: Healthy control donors were enrolled in the study alongside patients who had narcolepsy type 1 or type 2 (NT1, NT2). To look for autoreactive T cells in narcolepsy patients that target self-antigens of hypocretin neurons (hypocretin, TRIB2), the study used TCR Vbeta sequencing to follow clonotypes in blood and CSF.

Overall results and qualifications from the work: HCRT-specific and TRIB2-specific autoreactive clonotypes were highlighted in plots that compared CD4+ T cell clonotypes in CSF versus blood from the same patient. According to the report, autoreactive clonotypes were detected serially in the blood of the same patients and of different patients, but not in healthy controls.

The receptor was isolated from a human donor with narcolepsy. The rearrangement combines TRBV6-6 with TRBJ1-6; 5 matching bases give a weak D call of TRBD1. Specimen: CD45RA- memory CD8+ T cells from PBMCs. The intended sense of this specimen's cell subset or site label: memory T cells sorted ex vivo from peripheral blood. This receptor carries the CDR3 CAASGAGFYNSPLHF. The base sequence is TGTGCCGCCTCCGGGGCCGGCTTCTATAATTCACCCCTCCACTTT.